This T cell receptor beta chain was documented in a study of T cell repertoires in cytomegalovirus infection. Study details: From public TCR beta signatures came an indication of both CMV infection and matching HLA type.

In this sample, this clonotype turned up many times. Its target is unknown. Overall study results and limits: Cumulative public TCR beta family frequency identified carriers of CMV plus the relevant HLA. HLA-C-restricted CMV-specific TCR beta clonotypes were dominant in the ex vivo response.

TCRdb independently ran MiXCR on the reads; one entry per CDR3 protein. The table records some 270,000 distinct CDR3 sequences, over 15% of them present only once. The sequenced material came from CD8+ T cells from PBMCs. This receptor was obtained from a human donor in good health (CMV status not recorded). Some clones in this sample may be carry-over from other donors' samples.

The DNA for the CDR3 is TGTGCCAGCAGAGAGACAGGAGGGAGCACTGAAGCTTTCTTT. This gives the protein CASRETGGSTEAFF. The rearrangement joins TRBV6-1 to TRBJ1-1; D might be TRBD1 (6 bases). Germline loops: CDR1 MNHNS, CDR2 SASEGT. The germline V and J ends were trimmed by 6 bases and 4 bases, with 15 bases remaining between them. The CDR3 contains 14 residues.